This T cell receptor (beta chain) was retrieved from a study of OX40 agonist ivuxolimab in advanced cancers. The study's findings and limits: Low clonal expansion, among the lowest seen, marked partial responders at 0.1-3.0 mg/kg.

TCRdb's table, derived via immunoSEQ multiplex PCR, lists solely in-frame clones and lacks some. The table lists over 95,000 clones, 90% to 95% of them singletons, with 0.25% to 0.35% in the top ten. Notes on this clone: Its antigen remains unidentified.

This CDR3 contains 16 residues. Between the trimmed V and J ends, which lost 0 bases and 0 bases, there was a span of 11 bases. The germline V gene has CDR1 SGHRS and CDR2 YFSETQ. This chain connects TRBV5-1 to TRBJ2-3; maybe TRBD2 (5 bases). The sample in question was CD4+ or CD8+ T cells sorted from blood, obtained in a trial of the OX40 agonist ivuxolimab. The clonotype was recovered from an adult with an advanced solid tumor such as melanoma, head and neck, liver or kidney cancer. CDR3 nucleotides: TGCGCCAGCAGCTTGGCTCCTCAGCGGAGCACAGATACGCAGTATTTT. As protein: CASSLAPQRSTDTQYF.